Listed below are T cell receptor beta chains from one sample, sequenced in a study of PD-L1 blockade in urothelial cancer. The method was immunoSEQ multiplex PCR; TCRdb's version includes in-frame clones alone and lacks a portion of them. Among some 41,000 clones, about 83% were seen once, and the ten largest hold about 16%. The starting material was PBMCs, obtained around atezolizumab (anti-PD-L1) treatment. The source is a man aged 60 to 69 with urothelial cancer. Each CDR3 is given with its conserved first and last residue. A D gene is named only where the DNA matches it firmly. Where a row states a size, it is once, few, many or the class of an expanded clone; other rows omit it.

V gene: TRBV28; D gene: .; clone size: .; CDR3 protein: CASSPPPGTQLRDEQFF
V gene: TRBV5-1; D gene: TRBD2; clone size: few; CDR3 protein: CASSLAGGAYNEQFF
V gene: TRBV15; D gene: .; clone size: once; CDR3 protein: CATSRGSRADSPLHF
V gene: TRBV28; D gene: TRBD1; clone size: .; CDR3 protein: CASGSGTGKDQPQHF
V gene: TRBV19; D gene: .; clone size: .; CDR3 protein: CASSQDLGAYEKLFF
V gene: TRBV4-2; D gene: TRBD2; clone size: .; CDR3 protein: CASSQDLLREAYNEQFF
V gene: TRBV23-1; D gene: .; clone size: .; CDR3 protein: CASSQCIPRVAFF
V gene: TRBV7-9; D gene: TRBD1; clone size: .; CDR3 protein: CASSPQPGTGYSYEQYF
V gene: TRBV7-9; D gene: .; clone size: .; CDR3 protein: CAIPAWRRDLQETQYF
V gene: TRBV28; D gene: .; clone size: few; CDR3 protein: CASGTGTPYEQYF
V gene: TRBV2; D gene: TRBD2; clone size: .; CDR3 protein: CASLRRGGGDEQFF
V gene: TRBV30; D gene: TRBD1; clone size: few; CDR3 protein: CAWVTGVGTEAFF
V gene: TRBV30; D gene: .; clone size: .; CDR3 protein: CAWSQILVGEKLFF
V gene: TRBV11-2; D gene: TRBD1; clone size: .; CDR3 protein: CASSSRQGGKLFF
V gene: TRBV21-1; D gene: .; clone size: .; CDR3 protein: CASSKVGLAGNEQFF
V gene: TRBV27; D gene: .; clone size: .; CDR3 protein: CASSRGGSQPQHF
V gene: TRBV6-5; D gene: TRBD1; clone size: .; CDR3 protein: CASSLNRGNYGYTF
V gene: TRBV11-3; D gene: TRBD1; clone size: .; CDR3 protein: CASSSGQAHEQFF
V gene: TRBV7-8; D gene: .; clone size: .; CDR3 protein: CASSPREPGEQYF
V gene: TRBV5-4; D gene: .; clone size: once; CDR3 protein: CASSQDVADYGYTF
V gene: TRBV6-1; D gene: TRBD1; clone size: .; CDR3 protein: CASRRTGNYEQYF
V gene: TRBV4-1; D gene: .; clone size: .; CDR3 protein: CASSHSALRNTEAFF
V gene: TRBV19; D gene: TRBD2; clone size: once; CDR3 protein: CASSMDGRGSFSNEQFF
V gene: TRBV10-2; D gene: .; clone size: .; CDR3 protein: CARRYEQYF
V gene: TRBV7-9; D gene: .; clone size: .; CDR3 protein: CASSLSGGLGGGEQYF
V gene: TRBV6-1; D gene: .; clone size: .; CDR3 protein: CASIVSQVHNEQFF
V gene: TRBV7-9; D gene: TRBD2; clone size: .; CDR3 protein: CASSPLAGGYNEQFF
V gene: TRBV28; D gene: TRBD1; clone size: few; CDR3 protein: CASSPGTGDIPGELFF
V gene: TRBV4-1; D gene: TRBD1; clone size: .; CDR3 protein: CASSLGTATYNEQFF
V gene: TRBV19; D gene: .; clone size: .; CDR3 protein: CASSMSEYSNQPQHF